The sequence of this T cell receptor beta chain was determined in a study of OX40 agonist ivuxolimab in advanced cancers. Repertoires were generated with immunoSEQ multiplex PCR, while TCRdb's copy carries only in-frame clones and drops some. The sample comprises 55,000 to 70,000 clones, about 85% of which are singletons, and roughly 1.3% rests with the top ten. CDR3 length: 13 residues. V dropped 5 bases and J dropped 12 bases, with 16 bases sitting between them. Germline-derived CDR1 and CDR2 are SGHAT and FQNNGV. This chain connects TRBV11-2 to TRBJ1-4; the D is unclear. This sample comprised CD4+ or CD8+ T cells sorted from blood, obtained in a trial of the OX40 agonist ivuxolimab. This TCR was recovered from an adult with an advanced solid tumor such as melanoma, head and neck, liver or kidney cancer. The DNA of the CDR3 is TGTGCCAGCAGCCCCAGGACCGGCAGCGAACTGTTTTTT. Amino acid sequence: CASSPRTGSELFF.